These 2 T cell receptor beta chains originate from one sample sequenced in a study of neoadjuvant anti-PD-1 for oral cavity cancer. This table comes from immunoSEQ multiplex PCR, and its TCRdb copy is limited to in-frame clones, with some not included. The table shows 17,000 or so clones, with around two thirds occurring only once. The material was PBMCs, obtained before nivolumab (anti-PD-1) treatment. These receptors came from a person aged 40 to 85 with oral cavity squamous cell carcinoma.

The V and J genes are TRBV7-2 and TRBJ2-2; 9 bases line up with TRBD2. Trimming removed 5 bases from V and 0 bases from J; junction bases left unmatched: 13. The germline V gene has CDR1 SGHTA and CDR2 FQGNSA. The CDR3 covers 19 residues. Here the CDR3 reads CASSLSPILAGSNTGELFF. The CDR3 DNA reads as TGTGCCAGCAGCCTCAGTCCTATACTAGCGGGTTCGAACACCGGGGAGCTGTTTTTT.

Details on this clone: The germline gene is not matched at one end of the junction; a read error may be the cause. This sequence joins TRBV6-5 and TRBJ1-1; D is perhaps TRBD1 (5 bases). From germline, CDR1 is MNHEY and CDR2 SVGAGI. There are 12 residues in the CDR3. Here the CDR3 reads CASSSVGTEVFF. As DNA, the CDR3 is TGTGCCAGCAGCTCCGTAGGGACTGAAGTTTTCTTT.